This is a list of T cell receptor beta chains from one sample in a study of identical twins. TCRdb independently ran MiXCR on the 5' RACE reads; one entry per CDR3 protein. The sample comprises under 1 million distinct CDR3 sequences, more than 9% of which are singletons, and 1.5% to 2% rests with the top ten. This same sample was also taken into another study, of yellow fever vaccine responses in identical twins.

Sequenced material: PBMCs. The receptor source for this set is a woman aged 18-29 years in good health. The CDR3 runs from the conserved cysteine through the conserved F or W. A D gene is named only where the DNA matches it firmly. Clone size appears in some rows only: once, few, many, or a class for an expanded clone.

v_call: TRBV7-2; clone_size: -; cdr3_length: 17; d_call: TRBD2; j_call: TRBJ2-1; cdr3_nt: TGTGCCAGCAGCATTAGCGGGAGGACTAGCTCCTACAATGAGCAGTTCTTC; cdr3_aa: CASSISGRTSSYNEQFF
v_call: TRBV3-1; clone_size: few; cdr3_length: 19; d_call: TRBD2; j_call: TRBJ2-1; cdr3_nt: TGTGCCAGCAGCCAAGTAGCGGGCAAAGTTGGGAGCTCCTACAATGAGCAGTTCTTC; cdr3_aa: CASSQVAGKVGSSYNEQFF
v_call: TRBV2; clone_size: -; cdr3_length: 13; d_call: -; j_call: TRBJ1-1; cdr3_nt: TGTGCCAGCAGTGAACAGATCGGGGCTGAAGCTTTCTTT; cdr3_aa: CASSEQIGAEAFF
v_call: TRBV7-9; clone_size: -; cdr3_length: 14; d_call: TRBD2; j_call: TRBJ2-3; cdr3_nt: TGTGCCAGCAGCTTAAGAATAGCGGGGGATACGCAGTATTTT; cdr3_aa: CASSLRIAGDTQYF
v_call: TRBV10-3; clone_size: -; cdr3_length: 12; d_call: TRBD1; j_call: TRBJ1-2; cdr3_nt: TGTGCCATTCGGACAGGGCAAGAAGGCTACACCTTC; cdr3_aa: CAIRTGQEGYTF
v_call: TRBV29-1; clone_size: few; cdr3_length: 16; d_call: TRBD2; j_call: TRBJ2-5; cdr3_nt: TGCAGCGTTGAAGGGGCTAGCGGGAGGGAGGGTGAGACCCAGTACTTC; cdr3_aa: CSVEGASGREGETQYF
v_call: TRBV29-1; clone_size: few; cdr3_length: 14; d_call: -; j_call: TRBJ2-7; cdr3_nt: TGCAGCGTTGAAGATCAGGACAGCTCCTACGAGCAGTACTTC; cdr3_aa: CSVEDQDSSYEQYF
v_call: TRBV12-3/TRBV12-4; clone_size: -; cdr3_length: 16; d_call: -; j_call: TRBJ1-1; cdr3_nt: TGTGCCAGCAGTTTAGCGGGCTTGGGTTGGGGCACTGAAGCTTTCTTT; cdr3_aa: CASSLAGLGWGTEAFF
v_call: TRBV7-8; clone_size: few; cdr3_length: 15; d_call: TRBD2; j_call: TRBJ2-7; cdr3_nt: TGTGCCAGCAGCTCTAGCGGGAGGGCCCTCTACGAGCAGTACTTC; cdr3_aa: CASSSSGRALYEQYF
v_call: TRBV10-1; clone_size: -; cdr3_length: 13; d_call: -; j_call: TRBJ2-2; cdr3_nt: TGCGCCAGCAGCAGGATAGCCCCCGGGGAGCTGTTTTTT; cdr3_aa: CASSRIAPGELFF
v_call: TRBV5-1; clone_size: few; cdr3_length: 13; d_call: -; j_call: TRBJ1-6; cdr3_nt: TGCGCCAGCAGCACATCAGAGAATTCACCCCTCCACTTT; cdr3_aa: CASSTSENSPLHF
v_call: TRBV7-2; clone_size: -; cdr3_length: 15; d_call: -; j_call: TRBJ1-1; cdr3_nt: TGTGCCAGCAGCATGGGGGGCGCGGGGCACATTGAAGCTTTCTTT; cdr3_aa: CASSMGGAGHIEAFF
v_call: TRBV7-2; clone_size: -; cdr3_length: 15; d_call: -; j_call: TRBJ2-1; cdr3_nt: TGTGCCAGCAGGCCACCGGGGGCCTCCTACAATGAGCAGTTCTTC; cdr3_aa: CASRPPGASYNEQFF
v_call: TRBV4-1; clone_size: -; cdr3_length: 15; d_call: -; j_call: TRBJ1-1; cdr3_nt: TGCGCCAGCAGCCAAGCGTATTGGGGGAACACTGAAGCTTTCTTT; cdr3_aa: CASSQAYWGNTEAFF
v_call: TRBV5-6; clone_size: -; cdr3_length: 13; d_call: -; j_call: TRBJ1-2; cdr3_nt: TGTGCCAGCAGGGGGTTTCACTCCTATGGCTACACCTTC; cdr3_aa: CASRGFHSYGYTF
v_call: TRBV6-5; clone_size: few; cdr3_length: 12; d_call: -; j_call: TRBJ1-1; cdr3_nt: TGTGCCAGCAGTTACCTCGGCGCTGAAGCTTTCTTT; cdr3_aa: CASSYLGAEAFF
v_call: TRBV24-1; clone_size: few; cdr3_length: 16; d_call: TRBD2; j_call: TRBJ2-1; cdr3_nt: TGTGCCACCAGTGAAACGGGACTAGCGGTTGACAATGAGCAGTTCTTC; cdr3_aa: CATSETGLAVDNEQFF
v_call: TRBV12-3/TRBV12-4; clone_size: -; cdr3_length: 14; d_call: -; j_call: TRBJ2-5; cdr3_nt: TGTGCCAGCAGTCCCCCCGGGACTGGAGAGACCCAGTACTTC; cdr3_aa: CASSPPGTGETQYF